The 19 T cell receptor beta chains in this list originate from one sample, sequenced in a study of cytomegalovirus exposure and HLA in healthy donors. The PCR ran on 60 Vbeta and 13 Jbeta primers. The assay was immunoSEQ multiplex PCR, and TCRdb's table has in-frame clones only and misses some. The sample yields over 80,000 clones, over 75% seen once. The sample taken for sequencing was PBMCs. The receptor source for this set is a man aged 35-49 years in good health and CMV-seropositive.

The V gene is TRBV18, the J gene TRBJ2-7; 8 positions match TRBD2. Germline trimming cut 1 base from V and 4 bases from J; bases unmatched to any gene: 3. CDR3 length: 14 residues. Germline-derived CDR1 and CDR2 are KGHSH and LQKENI. CDR3 DNA sequence: TGTGCCAGCTCACCACTAGCGGGGCCGTACGAGCAGTACTTC. The encoded protein is CASSPLAGPYEQYF.

This chain joins TRBV30 and TRBJ1-4, with a tentative D call TRBD1 (6 bases). This CDR3 region has 14 residues. The V and J ends lost 5 bases and 4 bases respectively, with 14 bases between them. Germline V gene sequence: CDR1 GTSNPN, CDR2 SVGIG (reference sequence). The CDR3 sequence: CAWALDSHNEKLFF. The CDR3 coding sequence is TGTGCCTGGGCTTTGGACAGTCATAATGAAAAACTGTTTTTT.

The CDR3 region is CASSVLHEQYF. In DNA form, the CDR3 reads TGTGCCAGCAGTGTCCTCCACGAGCAGTACTTC. The chain combines TRBV6-1 with TRBJ2-7, with D uncertain. The CDR3 has 11 residues. Trimming stripped 4 bases from V and 5 bases from J, with 6 bases between. CDR1 and CDR2 (germline): MNHNS, SASEGT.

This clone has only a few counts. The chain couples TRBV5-6 to TRBJ1-3; weak D call: TRBD1 (5 bases). The germline V gene has CDR1 SGHDT and CDR2 YYEEEE. V dropped 4 bases and J dropped 4 bases, with 6 bases sitting between them. The CDR3 is 12 residues long. In DNA form, the CDR3 reads TGTGCCAGCAGCCGACAGGGAAACACCATATATTTT. It codes for CASSRQGNTIYF.

The V and J genes are TRBV10-3 and TRBJ1-2, with 8 bases aligning to TRBD1. Germline loops: CDR1 ENHRY, CDR2 SYGVKD. With V trimmed by 10 bases and J by 3 bases, 10 bases remained unmatched. The length of the CDR3 is 14 residues. CDR3 nucleotides: TGTGCCACTATGGACAGGGCCTCCTACTATGGCTACACCTTC. As protein: CATMDRASYYGYTF.

This clone appeared a single time. The V call is TRBV5-1, the J call TRBJ2-1; tentative D call: TRBD2 (6 bases). The V end lost 0 bases, the J end lost 2 bases, and 12 bases lay between the germline ends. The CDR3 has 16 amino acids. Germline V gene lookup returns CDR1 SGHRS and CDR2 YFSETQ. Here the CDR3 reads CASSLARRAPYNEQFF. The CDR3 DNA reads as TGCGCCAGCAGCTTGGCAAGGAGGGCTCCCTACAATGAGCAGTTCTTC.

This rearrangement joins TRBV27 to TRBJ1-2, with TRBD1 as a possible D gene (6 bases). Germline loops: CDR1 MNHEY, CDR2 SMNVEV (reference sequence). This CDR3 comprises 14 residues. The V gene lost 3 bases and the J gene lost 4 bases, with 12 bases spanning the gap. CDR3: CASSFREGGYGYTF. CDR3 DNA: TGTGCCAGCAGTTTTCGGGAGGGGGGCTATGGCTACACCTTC.

The J gene is TRBJ1-2, the V gene TRBV18; the match to TRBD1 covers 8 bases. The CDR3 is 15 amino acids. Germline loops: CDR1 KGHSH, CDR2 LQKENI. After removal of 6 bases from V and 4 bases from J, the junction contained 10 bases not matched to a gene. CDR3 DNA: TGTGCCAGCTCCACCTTACCCACAGGGGGCTATGGCTACACCTTC. Translation: CASSTLPTGGYGYTF.

The chain recombines TRBV27 with TRBJ1-1; the match to TRBD1 covers 12 bases. Germline values: CDR1 MNHEY, CDR2 SMNVEV (reference sequence). J was trimmed by 2 bases and V by 6 bases; bases with no gene match: 16. This CDR3 is built from 19 residues. The CDR3 loop reads CASSRQFHRDRGPNTEAFF. DNA of the CDR3: TGTGCCAGCAGCCGCCAATTTCACCGGGACAGGGGGCCAAACACTGAAGCTTTCTTT.

V is TRBV2 and J is TRBJ1-1; 11 nucleotides agree with TRBD1. This CDR3 is 15 amino acids long. Germline assignment: CDR1 SNHLY and CDR2 FYNNEI. V lost 8 bases to trimming and J lost 4 bases; unmatched junction nucleotides: 9. The chain's CDR3 is CASPLDRGPATEAFF. The CDR3 nucleotides are TGTGCCAGCCCCCTGGACAGGGGGCCCGCCACTGAAGCTTTCTTT.

V usage is TRBV6-5 and J usage is TRBJ2-3; a possible D gene is TRBD1 (6 bases). The germline CDR1 and CDR2 sequences are MNHEY and SVGAGI. V lost 10 bases and J lost 2, with 13 bases in between. The CDR3 length is 13 residues. The CDR3 DNA reads as TGTGCCAACCAGGGACACCTCACAGATACGCAGTATTTT. Amino acid sequence: CANQGHLTDTQYF.

This rearrangement joins TRBV9 to TRBJ1-5; D possibly corresponds to TRBD1 (6 bases). This CDR3 spans 14 amino acids. The V gene lost 2 bases and the J gene lost 3 bases, with 9 bases spanning the gap. The germline V gene has CDR1 SGDLS and CDR2 YYNGEE. The CDR3 DNA reads TGTGCCAGCAGCGTTGGACAGTTCAATCAGCCCCAGCATTTT. This gives the protein CASSVGQFNQPQHF.

The chain carries TRBV9 and TRBJ2-7; tentatively, D is TRBD1 (6 bases). The V gene's germline CDR1 is SGDLS and CDR2 YYNGEE. Trimming cost V 4 bases and J 3 bases, with 11 bases left between them. The CDR3 has 13 amino acids. CDR3 nucleotide sequence: TGTGCCAGCAGCCCCCAGGGGAACTACGAGCAGTACTTC. Its translation is CASSPQGNYEQYF.

V is TRBV7-3 and J is TRBJ2-2, with 7 bases lining up with TRBD2. CDR1 and CDR2 (germline): SGHTA, FQGTGA. The CDR3 totals 16 residues. Unmatched junction bases numbered 7, after V lost 5 bases and J lost 1 base. Here the CDR3 DNA reads TGTGCCAGCAGCCCCCGGGTAGCGGGGAACACCGGGGAGCTGTTTTTT. This gives the protein CASSPRVAGNTGELFF.

J is TRBJ2-7 and V is TRBV5-4; 9 bases agree with TRBD2. From germline, CDR1 is SGHNT and CDR2 YYREEE (reference sequence). CDR3 length: 16 residues. CDR3 DNA: TGTGCATTCACTACCCCGCTAGCGGGGAACTCCTACGAGCAGTACTTC. It translates to CAFTTPLAGNSYEQYF.

V usage is TRBV9 and J usage is TRBJ2-2; D perhaps matches TRBD2 (6 bases). This CDR3 comprises 15 residues. Trimming removed 4 bases from V and 0 bases from J, with 10 bases in between. The germline CDR1 and CDR2 sequences are SGDLS and YYNGEE. The CDR3 DNA reads as TGTGCCAGCAGCCGGGACTTCGCGAACACCGGGGAGCTGTTTTTT. Translated: CASSRDFANTGELFF.

The J gene is TRBJ1-5, the V gene TRBV10-3; 8 bases are a match to TRBD1. CDR3 length equals 17 residues. In germline, CDR1 is ENHRY, CDR2 SYGVKD. J was trimmed by 5 bases and V by 0 bases; bases with no gene match: 9. The CDR3 region has the DNA TGTGCCATCAGTGAGTCGTTCAGGGGGCAAAAATATCAGCCCCAGCATTTT. This encodes CAISESFRGQKYQPQHF.

The V call is TRBV6-5, the J call TRBJ1-2; D unclear. The V and J ends lost 3 bases and 2 bases respectively, with 13 bases between them. The CDR3 runs 15 residues. CDR1 and CDR2 (germline): MNHEY, SVGAGI. CDR3: CASSYQEGWNYGYTF. In DNA, the CDR3 is TGTGCCAGCAGTTATCAGGAGGGCTGGAACTATGGCTACACCTTC.

V gene TRBV9 combines with J gene TRBJ2-1, with TRBD2 as a possible D gene (7 bases). V was cut by 4 bases and J by 5 bases, with 13 bases left in between. The CDR3 consists of 14 residues. Germline V gives CDR1 SGDLS, CDR2 YYNGEE. CDR3 DNA: TGTGCCAGCAGCCAGGGGAGGGGCGACAATGAGCAGTTCTTC. Translated, it gives CASSQGRGDNEQFF.